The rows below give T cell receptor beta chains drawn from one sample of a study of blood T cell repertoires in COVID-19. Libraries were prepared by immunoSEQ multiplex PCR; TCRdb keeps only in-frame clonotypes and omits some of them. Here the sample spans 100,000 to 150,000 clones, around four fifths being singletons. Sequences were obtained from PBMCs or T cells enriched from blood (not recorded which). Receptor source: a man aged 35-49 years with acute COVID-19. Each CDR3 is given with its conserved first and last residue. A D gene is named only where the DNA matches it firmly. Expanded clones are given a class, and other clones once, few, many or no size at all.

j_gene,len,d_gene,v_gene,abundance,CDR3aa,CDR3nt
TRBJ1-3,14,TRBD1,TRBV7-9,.,CASSLARQGLTIYF,TGTGCCAGCAGCCTAGCACGACAGGGCCTCACCATATATTTT
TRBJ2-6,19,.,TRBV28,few,CASRYNSGTGGSGANVLTF,TGTGCCAGCAGATATAATTCCGGGACCGGGGGTTCTGGGGCCAACGTCCTGACTTTC
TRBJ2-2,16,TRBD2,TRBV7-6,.,CASSFRPAGESGELFF,TGTGCCAGCAGCTTCCGGCCAGCGGGAGAGTCCGGGGAGCTGTTTTTT
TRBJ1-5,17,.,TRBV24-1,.,CATSDRPRTASNQPQHF,TGTGCCACCAGTGACCGACCCCGGACAGCTAGCAATCAGCCCCAGCATTTT
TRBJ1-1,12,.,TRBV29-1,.,CSVDHRDTEAFF,TGCAGCGTTGATCACCGGGACACTGAAGCTTTCTTT
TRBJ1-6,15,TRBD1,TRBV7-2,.,CASSSGTADNSPLHF,TGTGCCAGCAGCTCCGGGACAGCGGATAATTCACCCCTCCACTTT
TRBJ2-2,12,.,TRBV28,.,CASGDYTGELFF,TGTGCCAGCGGGGACTACACCGGGGAGCTGTTTTTT
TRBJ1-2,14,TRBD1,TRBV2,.,CASTDQGAFYGYTF,TGTGCCAGCACCGACCAGGGGGCCTTCTATGGCTACACCTTC
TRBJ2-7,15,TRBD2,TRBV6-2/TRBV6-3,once,CASSSGLAGAYEQYF,TGTGCCAGCAGTTCCGGACTAGCGGGGGCCTACGAGCAGTACTTC
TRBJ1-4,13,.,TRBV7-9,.,CASSPSSNEKLFF,TGTGCCAGCAGCCCTTCCTCTAATGAAAAACTGTTTTTT
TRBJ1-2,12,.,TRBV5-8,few,CASSQAYYGYTF,TGTGCCAGCAGCCAGGCCTACTATGGCTACACCTTC
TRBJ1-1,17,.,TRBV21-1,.,CASSSRRYGQGRTEAFF,TGTGCCAGCAGCAGCCGAAGGTATGGACAGGGAAGGACTGAAGCTTTCTTT